This passage covers 29 T cell receptor beta chains from one sample sequenced in a study of T cell responses to AZD1222 COVID-19 vaccine. This table comes from immunoSEQ multiplex PCR, and its TCRdb copy is limited to in-frame clones, with some not included. The data show about 72,000 clones, around 86% seen once. This material consisted of peripheral blood, taken on day 0 of AZD1222 vaccination. The receptor set was obtained from an adult in good health.

The chain employs TRBV15 and TRBJ2-1; D ambiguous. Trimming pared 4 bases from V and 7 bases from J, leaving 11 bases between. This CDR3 contains 13 residues. Germline V gene lookup returns CDR1 LNHNV and CDR2 YYDKDF (reference sequence). The CDR3: CATSIQTGNEQFF. Here the CDR3 DNA reads TGTGCCACCAGCATCCAGACCGGGAATGAGCAGTTCTTC.

This chain links TRBV5-1 with TRBJ2-3; TRBD2 matches at 9 bases. V lost 4 bases and J lost 2; bases outside the gene matches: 5. The CDR3 spans 15 residues. CDR1 is SGHRS and CDR2 is YFSETQ in the germline V gene. In DNA form, the CDR3 reads TGCGCCAGCAGCGCGGGACTAGCCCTCACAGATACGCAGTATTTT. Protein sequence: CASSAGLALTDTQYF.

The V gene is TRBV10-1, the J gene TRBJ2-1; D is tentatively TRBD1 or TRBD2 (5 bases each). CDR1 and CDR2 (germline): WNHNN, SYGVQD (reference sequence). The V end was cut by 5 bases, the J end by 4 bases, with 12 bases between. The CDR3 contains 14 residues. CDR3 sequence reads: CASSIRGVYNEQFF. The CDR3 DNA follows: TGCGCCAGCAGTATTAGGGGAGTATACAATGAGCAGTTCTTC.

The gene calls are TRBV30 and TRBJ1-6; 11 bases map to TRBD1. The CDR3 has 15 amino acids. Germline-derived CDR1 and CDR2 are GTSNPN and SVGIG (reference sequence). V was pared by 5 bases and J by 0 bases, with 0 bases of the junction left unmatched. The CDR3 reads CAWGQGASYNSPLHF. The CDR3 DNA reads TGTGCCTGGGGACAGGGGGCCTCCTATAATTCACCCCTCCACTTT.

This sequence joins TRBV2 and TRBJ1-6, with 7 positions matching TRBD1. Germline CDR1 reads SNHLY; CDR2 reads FYNNEI. This CDR3 contains 13 residues. V dropped 7 bases and J dropped 9; count of bases not matched to a gene: 6. The CDR3 loop is CASTGQASSPLHF. The CDR3 region has the DNA TGTGCCAGCACCGGACAGGCGAGTTCACCCCTCCACTTT. The complete variable domain, with remaining parts taken from reference TRBV2 and TRBJ1-6, reads EPEVTQTPSHQVTQMGQEVILRCVPISNHLYFYWYRQILGQKVEFLVSFYNNEISEKSEIFDDQFSVERPDGSNFTLKIRSTKLEDSAMYFCASTGQASSPLHFGNGTRLTVT.

The chain recombines TRBV7-9 with TRBJ2-4; 7 nucleotides align to TRBD2. There are 14 residues in the CDR3. After removal of 4 bases from V and 6 bases from J, the junction contained 6 bases not matched to a gene. CDR1 is SEHNR and CDR2 is FQNEAQ in the germline V gene (reference sequence). CDR3 DNA sequence: TGTGCCAGCAGCTATGGGGAGGGAAGAAACATTCAGTACTTC. It translates to CASSYGEGRNIQYF.

This chain joins TRBV7-2 and TRBJ1-2; TRBD1 matches 7 bases. The CDR3 length is 14 residues. V shed 5 bases, J shed 7 bases, and the junction held 10 bases outside the gene matches. Germline V CDR1 and CDR2: SGHTA, FQGNSA. Here the CDR3 reads CASSPREGASGYTF. CDR3 nucleotide sequence: TGTGCCAGCAGCCCCCGGGAGGGGGCCAGTGGCTACACCTTC.

The chain recombines TRBV12-3 or TRBV12-4 with TRBJ1-1; D may be TRBD1 (5 bases). Between the trimmed V and J ends, which lost 3 bases and 10 bases, there was a span of 9 bases. The CDR3 runs 11 residues. The CDR3 here is CASSFLRGAFF. CDR3 DNA sequence: TGTGCCAGCAGTTTTCTAAGGGGAGCTTTCTTT.

The chain employs TRBV28 and TRBJ1-1; 7 nucleotides match TRBD1. The V gene end was trimmed by 4 bases and the J gene end by 0 bases; junction bases not matched to a gene: 23. In germline, CDR1 is MDHEN, CDR2 SYDVKM. This CDR3 comprises 21 residues. CDR3 residues: CASSYPAPGQLKDIMNTEAFF. DNA of the CDR3: TGTGCCAGCAGTTATCCAGCCCCGGGACAGCTTAAAGATATTATGAACACTGAAGCTTTCTTT.

This clone is judged medium-sized. This chain links TRBV15 with TRBJ1-2; TRBD1 matches 7 bases. Germline CDR1 LNHNV, CDR2 YYDKDF (reference sequence). J was trimmed by 7 bases and V by 1 base; bases with no gene match: 9. CDR3 length: 15 residues. Here the CDR3 reads CATSRGLGGTGGYTF. The CDR3 coding sequence is TGTGCCACCAGCAGAGGACTAGGGGGCACTGGTGGCTACACCTTC. Full variable domain (remainder filled in from reference TRBV15 and TRBJ1-2): DAMVIQNPRYQVTQFGKPVTLSCSQTLNHNVMYWYQQKSSQAPKLLFHYYDKDFNNEADTPDNFQSRRPNTSFCFLDIRSPGLGDTAMYLCATSRGLGGTGGYTFGSGTRLTVV.

V and J are TRBV30 and TRBJ1-1; D perhaps matches TRBD1 (6 bases). The CDR3 length is 13 residues. The V gene's germline CDR1 is GTSNPN and CDR2 SVGIG (reference sequence). V was cut by 8 bases and J by 1 base, with 14 bases left in between. The CDR3 DNA reads as TGTGCCCAATCAACGACAGGGAACACTGAAGCTTTCTTT. Residues: CAQSTTGNTEAFF.

The chain is built from TRBV7-2 and TRBJ2-4, with unresolved D. Trimming left V 2 bases short and J 7 bases short, with 12 bases between. The CDR3 length is 14 residues. Germline CDR1 and CDR2: SGHTA and FQGNSA. CDR3 DNA sequence: TGTGCCAGCAGCTTACGACCGGGCCCTAACATTCAGTACTTC. Protein: CASSLRPGPNIQYF.

This chain uses TRBV6-5 with TRBJ1-2; D is perhaps TRBD1 (5 bases). Trimming shortened V by 3 bases and J by 7 bases, and 15 bases separated the two germline ends. CDR1 is MNHEY, CDR2 SVGAGI, per germline. This CDR3 comprises 14 residues. The CDR3 region is CASSYLGVLGGYTF. The CDR3 nucleotides read TGTGCCAGCAGTTATTTAGGGGTTCTGGGTGGCTACACCTTC.

J is TRBJ2-2 and V is TRBV9; D is perhaps TRBD1 or TRBD2 (5 bases each). The germline V and J ends were trimmed by 1 base and 9 bases, with 16 bases remaining between them. The CDR3 is 15 residues long. Germline V gene sequence: CDR1 SGDLS, CDR2 YYNGEE. The CDR3 sequence is CASSVRSEGSRELFF. DNA for the CDR3: TGTGCCAGCAGCGTAAGGTCCGAGGGGTCGAGGGAGCTGTTTTTT.

The chain carries TRBV6-1 and TRBJ1-1, with no clear D. V was clipped by 1 base and J by 0 bases, with 9 bases between them. CDR3 size: 15 residues. CDR1 is MNHNS and CDR2 is SASEGT in the germline V gene. This CDR3 is CASSEGLSVNTEAFF. DNA of the CDR3: TGTGCCAGCAGTGAAGGCCTCTCGGTGAACACTGAAGCTTTCTTT.

The chain carries TRBV5-4 and TRBJ1-1, with D uncertain. The V gene lost 0 bases and the J gene lost 1 base, with 7 bases spanning the gap. The CDR3 extends over 14 amino acids. CDR1 and CDR2 from the germline V gene are SGHNT and YYREEE (reference sequence). The CDR3 DNA is TGTGCCAGCAGCTTGGATGCGGCGAACACTGAAGCTTTCTTT. Amino acid sequence: CASSLDAANTEAFF.

The chain combines TRBV11-2 with TRBJ1-1; no clear D gene. The CDR3 is 16 residues long. Germline CDR1 and CDR2: SGHAT and FQNNGV. Trimming took off 0 bases at V and 1 base at J, with 12 bases between the two ends. CDR3 in amino acids: CASSLDITRRNTEAFF. In DNA form, the CDR3 reads TGTGCCAGCAGCTTAGATATTACCAGACGGAACACTGAAGCTTTCTTT.

V is TRBV12-5 and J is TRBJ1-5, with no clear D. Germline-derived CDR1 and CDR2 are LGHNT and FRNRAP. CDR3 length: 13 residues. Trimming pared 2 bases from V and 0 bases from J, leaving 2 bases between. The CDR3 sequence: CASGLISNQPQHF. The CDR3 DNA sequence: TGTGCTAGTGGTTTGATTAGCAATCAGCCCCAGCATTTT.

The chain carries TRBV11-1 and TRBJ2-7; 8 bases are shared with TRBD2. V gave up 3 bases and J gave up 3 bases; unmatched junction bases: 10. The germline V gene encodes CDR1 SGHAT and CDR2 FQDESV (reference sequence). CDR3 length: 16 amino acids. CDR3 amino acids: CASSFSAGDQLYEQYF. The CDR3, as DNA: TGTGCCAGCAGCTTTTCAGCGGGGGACCAGCTCTACGAGCAGTACTTC.

The chain has TRBV19 and TRBJ2-2; TRBD1 might be the D (5 bases). The CDR3 contains 13 residues. V lost 5 bases and J 6 bases, leaving 10 bases between the germline ends. Looked up from germline, CDR1 is LNHDA and CDR2 is SQIVND (reference sequence). The CDR3 region has the DNA TGTGCCAGTAGTGCGCAGGGCCCCGGGGAGCTGTTTTTT. This codes for CASSAQGPGELFF.

The chain couples TRBV2 to TRBJ1-5; no clear D gene. The V gene's germline CDR1 is SNHLY and CDR2 FYNNEI. With 8 bases removed from V and 6 bases from J, the gap between germline ends came to 14 bases. The CDR3 runs to 13 residues. The CDR3 sequence is CASRGRSGQPQHF. CDR3 coding DNA: TGTGCCAGCCGAGGCCGTAGCGGTCAGCCCCAGCATTTT.

CDR3: CSVVGATYNEQFF. CDR3 nucleotides: TGCAGCGTTGTGGGGGCAACCTACAATGAGCAGTTCTTC. This chain joins TRBV29-1 and TRBJ2-1; D is perhaps TRBD1 (6 bases). Germline loops: CDR1 SQVTM, CDR2 ANQGSEA. The germline V and J ends were trimmed by 4 bases and 2 bases, with 9 bases remaining between them. This CDR3 contains 13 residues.

J is TRBJ2-3 and V is TRBV15; tentative D call: TRBD1 (6 bases). This CDR3 spans 14 amino acids. With 1 base removed from V and 4 bases from J, the gap between germline ends came to 9 bases. The germline gives CDR1 LNHNV, CDR2 YYDKDF (reference sequence). DNA of the CDR3: TGTGCCACCAGCAGAGGACAGGTAGCAGATACGCAGTATTTT. It specifies CATSRGQVADTQYF.

The chain carries TRBV6-5 and TRBJ2-6, with D possibly being TRBD1 (6 bases). The CDR3 loop spans 15 amino acids. Between the trimmed V and J ends, which lost 5 bases and 2 bases, there was a span of 10 bases. Germline CDR1 reads MNHEY; CDR2 reads SVGAGI. The CDR3 loop reads CASSNRVTGANVLTF. CDR3 nucleotide sequence: TGTGCCAGCAGTAACAGGGTAACTGGGGCCAACGTCCTGACTTTC.

This chain uses TRBV2 with TRBJ1-1; D is unresolved. The V and J ends lost 2 bases and 0 bases respectively, with 13 bases between them. The CDR3 is made up of 16 amino acids. Germline V CDR1 and CDR2: SNHLY, FYNNEI. The DNA for the CDR3 is TGTGCCAGCAGTGAACTAGCGGTTGGGATGAACACTGAAGCTTTCTTT. Translating it yields CASSELAVGMNTEAFF.

By sample share, this clone is medium-sized (0.01 to 0.1%). Compared with germline, one end of the junction differs, possibly owing to a read error. The rearrangement joins TRBV7-9 to TRBJ2-6, with a possible D match to TRBD1 (5 bases). In germline, CDR1 is SEHNR, CDR2 FQNEAQ (reference sequence). This CDR3 comprises 14 residues. CDR3 coding DNA: TGTGCCAGCAGCTTAGATGAAGGGGACAACGTCCTGACTTTC. This codes for CASSLDEGDNVLTF.

The chain employs TRBV11-2 and TRBJ1-1; D not certain. Germline V lookup: CDR1 SGHAT, CDR2 FQNNGV. V was clipped by 5 bases and J by 5 bases, with 18 bases between them. The CDR3 is 15 residues long. The CDR3 reads CASSVLFWGETEAFF. The CDR3 DNA sequence: TGTGCCAGCAGCGTTTTATTCTGGGGTGAAACTGAAGCTTTCTTT.

The rearrangement uses TRBV6-1 and TRBJ1-1, with 7 bases matching TRBD1. The junction had 13 bases not matched to a gene; V was cut back by 3 bases and J by 3 bases. Germline CDR1 is MNHNS and CDR2 is SASEGT. The CDR3 is made up of 17 amino acids. CDR3 amino acids: CASSETGWAFMYTEAFF. The CDR3 DNA reads TGTGCCAGCAGTGAGACAGGGTGGGCTTTTATGTACACTGAAGCTTTCTTT.

This chain uses TRBV6-6 with TRBJ1-2; TRBD1 aligns across 7 bases. Germline loops: CDR1 MNHNY, CDR2 SVGAGI (reference sequence). This CDR3 has 13 amino acids. The J segment lost 2 bases and the V segment lost 6 bases, leaving 3 bases of the junction unmatched. Here the CDR3 DNA reads TGTGCCAGCAGACCAGGGGGAAACTATGGCTACACCTTC. Translating it yields CASRPGGNYGYTF.